This T cell receptor (beta chain) was recorded in a study of T cells in Graves' hyperthyroidism and ophthalmopathy. Uncontrolled infection, other autoimmune disease, pregnancy or lactation excluded patients. It was 8 to 10 ml of fresh peripheral blood that supplied the PBMCs. This clonotype was observed many times. V was pared by 0 bases and J by 9 bases, with 9 bases between. The germline gives CDR1 KGHSH, CDR2 LQKENI. The CDR3 covers 13 residues. What was amplified from RNA transcripts were TCR beta CDR3 regions. First-round RT-PCR with HTBI primers amplified the TCR CDR3 region. One entry per CDR3 protein results from TCRdb running MiXCR on the multiplex PCR reads. This table holds 300,000 or so distinct CDR3 sequences, over 15% found once.

V usage is TRBV18 and J usage is TRBJ2-1, with a weak D call TRBD1 (5 bases). The sequence came from a woman in her fifties or sixties with Graves' hyperthyroidism. The sample taken for sequencing was blood. Here the CDR3 reads CASSPPDNPEQFF. The DNA of the CDR3 is TGTGCCAGCTCACCACCGGACAACCCTGAGCAGTTCTTC.